This TCR beta chain was retrieved from a study of cytomegalovirus exposure and HLA in healthy donors. The PCR was carried out with 60 Vbeta primers and 13 Jbeta primers. Sequencing used immunoSEQ multiplex PCR; TCRdb keeps in-frame clones, though not all of them. The repertoire includes some 150,000 clones, around 80% of them detected once, and approximately 0.78% sits in the top ten. The sequence was collected from a woman aged 18-35 years in good health and CMV-seronegative. Source material: PBMCs.

CDR3 amino acids: CASSYGEGSGANVLTF. The CDR3 DNA follows: TGTGCCAGCAGTTACGGGGAGGGCTCTGGGGCCAACGTCCTGACTTTC. The V gene is TRBV6-5, the J gene TRBJ2-6; 7 nucleotides agree with TRBD2. V shed 2 bases, J shed 0 bases, and the junction held 1 base outside the gene matches. The CDR3 has 16 residues. CDR1 and CDR2 (germline): MNHEY, SVGAGI.